The 24 T cell receptor beta chains listed next were all sequenced from one sample in a study of cytomegalovirus exposure and HLA in healthy donors. The PCR made use of 60 Vbeta and 13 Jbeta primers. Assay: immunoSEQ multiplex PCR; the TCRdb copy retains only in-frame clones and omits some. The sample consists of 110,000 to 150,000 clones, less than 80% of them appearing once. The sample comprised PBMCs. The receptors shown here come from a woman in her fifties or sixties in good health and CMV-seropositive.

This chain connects TRBV7-8 to TRBJ2-2, with a weak D call TRBD2 (6 bases). CDR1 and CDR2 from the germline V gene are SGHVS and FQNEAQ. CDR3 length: 16 amino acids. V lost 1 base and J lost 2, with 11 bases in between. CDR3 nucleotides: TGTGCCAGCAGCTTAGAGGCGGGAATTAACACCGGGGAGCTGTTTTTT. Translated: CASSLEAGINTGELFF.

This clone came up a few times. The genes are TRBV21-1 and TRBJ1-1; the tabulated D call, TRBD1, remains unverified against the DNA. TRBV21-1 is marked as a pseudogene. The CDR3 has 16 amino acids. The chain's CDR3 is CASSNRDRERDTEAFF. CDR3 in DNA: TGTGCCAGCAGCAATAGGGACAGGGAACGCGACACTGAAGCTTTCTTT.

This chain connects TRBV5-1 to TRBJ2-3; D remains unclear. The germline V gene has CDR1 SGHRS and CDR2 YFSETQ. The V end lost 4 bases, the J end lost 3 bases, and 18 bases lay between the germline ends. The CDR3 length is 16 residues. Written as DNA, the CDR3 is TGCGCCAGCAGCCCTCGACAAGGCAAACAGACAGATACGCAGTATTTT. It translates to CASSPRQGKQTDTQYF.

The chain uses TRBV9 and TRBJ1-6; D is ambiguous. Trimming left V 4 bases short and J 0 bases short, with 8 bases between. CDR1 and CDR2 from the germline V gene are SGDLS and YYNGEE. The length of the CDR3 is 15 residues. CDR3 sequence: CASSPAGSYNSPLHF. CDR3 in DNA: TGTGCCAGCAGCCCCGCGGGCTCCTATAATTCACCCCTCCACTTT.

The J gene is TRBJ1-1, the V gene TRBV2, with D uncertain. The V end was cut by 8 bases, the J end by 0 bases, with 4 bases between. Germline-derived CDR1 and CDR2 are SNHLY and FYNNEI. The CDR3 has 11 residues. The CDR3 is CASVVNTEAFF. The DNA of the CDR3 is TGTGCCAGCGTAGTGAACACTGAAGCTTTCTTT. The variable domain in full, completed from reference TRBV2 and TRBJ1-1, reads EPEVTQTPSHQVTQMGQEVILRCVPISNHLYFYWYRQILGQKVEFLVSFYNNEISEKSEIFDDQFSVERPDGSNFTLKIRSTKLEDSAMYFCASVVNTEAFFGQGTRLTVV.

This clone was counted between two and nine times. The rearrangement joins TRBV5-1 to TRBJ2-1; maybe TRBD2 (6 bases). Germline loops: CDR1 SGHRS, CDR2 YFSETQ. V was clipped by 6 bases and J by 5 bases, with 12 bases between them. The CDR3 is made up of 13 amino acids. The chain's CDR3 is CASMRGPDNEQFF. CDR3 in DNA: TGCGCCAGCATGCGGGGCCCGGACAATGAGCAGTTCTTC. The entire variable domain, with the rest obtained from reference TRBV5-1 and TRBJ2-1, is as follows: KAGVTQTPRYLIKTRGQQVTLSCSPISGHRSVSWYQQTPGQGLQFLFEYFSETQRNKGNFPGRFSGRQFSNSRSEMNVSTLELGDSALYLCASMRGPDNEQFFGPGTRLTVL.

The rearrangement links TRBV5-4 to TRBJ1-2; D is possibly TRBD1 (6 bases). Germline V lookup: CDR1 SGHNT, CDR2 YYREEE (reference sequence). CDR3 size: 14 residues. Deletions cut 2 bases from V and 7 bases from J, with 15 bases between. CDR3 region: CASSFGTGLGGYTF. Written as DNA, the CDR3 is TGTGCCAGCAGCTTCGGTACAGGGTTGGGTGGCTACACCTTC.

This chain connects TRBV6-1 to TRBJ2-7; 7 bases map to TRBD1. Trimming cost V 7 bases and J 2 bases; bases outside gene matches: 8. This CDR3 spans 14 amino acids. Germline loops: CDR1 MNHNS, CDR2 SASEGT. The CDR3, as DNA: TGTGCCAGCACCATGGGGCAGGGGGCCTACGAGCAGTACTTC. Its protein is CASTMGQGAYEQYF.

This sequence joins TRBV7-9 and TRBJ1-2; 10 bases are a match to TRBD1. V trimming: 5 bases; J trimming: 3 bases; junction bases outside the gene matches: 6. The germline V gene has CDR1 SEHNR and CDR2 FQNEAQ (reference sequence). CDR3 length equals 15 residues. For the CDR3, the DNA is TGTGCCAGCAGCCTGGGACAGGGGCTTGACTATGGCTACACCTTC. Translating it yields CASSLGQGLDYGYTF. Together with reference TRBV7-9 and TRBJ1-2, the CDR3 gives the full variable domain: DTGVSQNPRHKITKRGQNVTFRCDPISEHNRLYWYRQTLGQGPEFLTYFQNEAQLEKSRLLSDRFSAERPKGSFSTLEIQRTEQGDSAMYLCASSLGQGLDYGYTFGSGTRLTVV.

J is TRBJ2-7 and V is TRBV30, with 8 bases lining up with TRBD1. Germline CDR1 GTSNPN, CDR2 SVGIG (reference sequence). Trimming removed 7 bases from V and 1 base from J; junction bases left unmatched: 6. There are 13 residues in the CDR3. The chain's CDR3 is CAFAGGASYEQYF. The DNA of the CDR3 is TGTGCCTTCGCAGGGGGCGCTTCCTACGAGCAGTACTTC.

V and J are TRBV5-1 and TRBJ1-2; 8 bases match TRBD1. This CDR3 is 15 amino acids long. Germline lookup yields CDR1 SGHRS and CDR2 YFSETQ. J lost 8 bases, V lost 4 bases, and 13 bases had no gene match. CDR3 coding DNA: TGCGCCAGCAGCGTGGCCGGTCAGGGGGCGGAGGGCTACACCTTC. As protein: CASSVAGQGAEGYTF.

The CDR3, as DNA: TGTGCCAGCTCACCCCCACAGGGGGTCGACGAGCAGTACTTC. Its translation: CASSPPQGVDEQYF. The chain couples TRBV18 to TRBJ2-7, with TRBD1 matching over 8 bases. The CDR3 extends over 14 amino acids. The germline CDR1 and CDR2 sequences are KGHSH and LQKENI. V was clipped by 3 bases and J by 5 bases; unmatched bases: 6.

V and J are TRBV27 and TRBJ2-1; D remains ambiguous. Germline V lookup: CDR1 MNHEY, CDR2 SMNVEV (reference sequence). The CDR3 is made up of 15 amino acids. The V and J ends lost 6 bases and 2 bases respectively, with 14 bases between them. CDR3 loop: CASSRPDTTYNEQFF. In DNA form, the CDR3 reads TGTGCCAGCAGCCGACCCGACACGACCTACAATGAGCAGTTCTTC.

This clone has a single count. The rearrangement uses TRBV11-3 and TRBJ2-7; the D gene is possibly TRBD1 (5 bases). V lost 7 bases to trimming and J lost 4 bases, with 26 bases between them. CDR3 size: 17 residues. Germline assignment: CDR1 SGHNT and CDR2 YENEEA. In DNA, the CDR3 is TGTGCCAGCATCCCCAGGGTCCCCGAGGAGCGTCAATACGAGCAGTACTTC. It is translated as CASIPRVPEERQYEQYF.

V is TRBV5-1 and J is TRBJ1-3; 7 bases line up with TRBD1. V lost 0 bases, J lost 0 bases, and 6 bases stayed unmatched. The CDR3 contains 17 residues. CDR1 is SGHRS and CDR2 is YFSETQ in the germline V gene. The CDR3 region has the DNA TGCGCCAGCAGCTTGGATGCGGGACAGCCCTCTGGAAACACCATATATTTT. This gives the protein CASSLDAGQPSGNTIYF.

The chain combines TRBV29-1 with TRBJ2-3, with TRBD1 matching over 11 bases. This CDR3 spans 16 amino acids. Trimming cost V 7 bases and J 2 bases; bases outside gene matches: 11. Germline V gene sequence: CDR1 SQVTM, CDR2 ANQGSEA. The CDR3 region is CSAIPGQGGDTDTQYF. CDR3 bases: TGCAGCGCGATCCCGGGACAGGGGGGTGACACAGATACGCAGTATTTT.

V gene TRBV18 combines with J gene TRBJ1-6, with 7 bases fitting TRBD1. Germline CDR1 and CDR2: KGHSH and LQKENI. V shed 6 bases, J shed 8 bases, and the junction held 16 bases outside the gene matches. The CDR3 loop spans 17 amino acids. In DNA, the CDR3 is TGTGCCAGCTCCCCAAGAAGACAGGGCGAAGCAGATTCACCCCTCCACTTT. Amino acids: CASSPRRQGEADSPLHF. The variable domain in full, completed from reference TRBV18 and TRBJ1-6, reads NAGVMQNPRHLVRRRGQEARLRCSPMKGHSHVYWYRQLPEEGLKFMVYLQKENIIDESGMPKERFSAEFPKEGPSILRIQQVVRGDSAAYFCASSPRRQGEADSPLHFGNGTRLTVT.

This rearrangement joins TRBV28 to TRBJ1-1; unclear D gene. Trimming took 5 bases from V and 0 from J, leaving 16 bases between them. This CDR3 is 16 amino acids long. CDR1 and CDR2 from the germline V gene are MDHEN and SYDVKM. As DNA, the CDR3 is TGTGCCAGCAGTCCTGTTGGTTCGGGTATGAACACTGAAGCTTTCTTT. Translated: CASSPVGSGMNTEAFF.

In this sample, this clone turned up once. Its ends do not fully match the called genes, so a read error is possible. The CDR3 nucleotides are TGTTCCAGCAGCTTAGCCGGGGGGGCCGGGGAAAAACTGTTTTTT. This encodes CSSSLAGGAGEKLFF. This chain connects TRBV7-9 to TRBJ1-4; D might be TRBD1 (6 bases). The CDR3 runs 15 residues. In germline, CDR1 is SEHNR, CDR2 FQNEAQ (reference sequence).

This clone was observed a handful of times. The rearrangement joins TRBV7-8 to TRBJ1-1; D is ambiguous. The CDR3 totals 13 residues. Trimming stripped 2 bases from V and 0 bases from J, with 4 bases between. Looked up from germline, CDR1 is SGHVS and CDR2 is FQNEAQ. CDR3 nucleotides: TGTGCCAGCAGCTTAACTATGAACACTGAAGCTTTCTTT. It encodes CASSLTMNTEAFF.

The chain is built from TRBV6-6 and TRBJ1-5; D is possibly TRBD1 (5 bases). Germline loops: CDR1 MNHNY, CDR2 SVGAGI (reference sequence). The CDR3 covers 14 residues. V was trimmed by 0 bases and J by 5 bases, leaving 8 bases between them. CDR3 DNA sequence: TGTGCCAGCAGTTACTCCGGGGGGGATCAGCCCCAGCATTTT. Protein: CASSYSGGDQPQHF.

There are a few counts of this clone. V is TRBV6-6 and J is TRBJ2-1; 7 bases agree with TRBD1. CDR1 and CDR2 (germline): MNHNY, SVGAGI (reference sequence). The CDR3 is 16 amino acids. V gave up 6 bases and J gave up 0 bases; unmatched junction bases: 8. The CDR3 spells CASSRGQDSSYNEQFF. CDR3 DNA sequence: TGTGCCAGCAGCCGAGGACAGGACAGCTCCTACAATGAGCAGTTCTTC.

V gene TRBV6-1 combines with J gene TRBJ1-2, with TRBD1 identical over 7 bases. The CDR3 has 15 residues. Germline CDR1 is MNHNS and CDR2 is SASEGT. V lost 5 bases, J lost 4 bases, and 10 bases stayed unmatched. The CDR3 reads CASSLRGGAGYGYTF. The CDR3 DNA reads as TGTGCCAGCAGTTTACGAGGGGGCGCAGGCTATGGCTACACCTTC.

This clone came up once. This rearrangement joins TRBV21-1 to TRBJ2-4; TRBD2 is taken as the D call from the table, unchecked against the DNA. TRBV21-1 is tagged as a pseudogene. The CDR3 runs 17 residues. CDR3 protein: CASSKLGRIGAKNIQYF. The CDR3 coding sequence is TGTGCCAGCAGCAAACTAGGTCGTATAGGTGCCAAAAACATTCAGTACTTC.